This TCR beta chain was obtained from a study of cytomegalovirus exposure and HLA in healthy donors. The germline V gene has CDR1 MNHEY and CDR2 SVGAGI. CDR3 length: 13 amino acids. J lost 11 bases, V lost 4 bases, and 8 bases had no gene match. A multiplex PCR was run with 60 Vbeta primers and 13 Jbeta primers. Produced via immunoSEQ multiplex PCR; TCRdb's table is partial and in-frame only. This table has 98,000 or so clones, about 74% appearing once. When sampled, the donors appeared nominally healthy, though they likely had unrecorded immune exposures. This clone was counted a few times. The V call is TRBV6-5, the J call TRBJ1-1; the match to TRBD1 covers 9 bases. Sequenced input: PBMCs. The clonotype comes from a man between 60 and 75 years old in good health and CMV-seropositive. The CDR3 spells CASSLNRGRRAFF. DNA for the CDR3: TGTGCCAGCAGTTTAAACAGGGGGCGCAGGGCTTTCTTT.